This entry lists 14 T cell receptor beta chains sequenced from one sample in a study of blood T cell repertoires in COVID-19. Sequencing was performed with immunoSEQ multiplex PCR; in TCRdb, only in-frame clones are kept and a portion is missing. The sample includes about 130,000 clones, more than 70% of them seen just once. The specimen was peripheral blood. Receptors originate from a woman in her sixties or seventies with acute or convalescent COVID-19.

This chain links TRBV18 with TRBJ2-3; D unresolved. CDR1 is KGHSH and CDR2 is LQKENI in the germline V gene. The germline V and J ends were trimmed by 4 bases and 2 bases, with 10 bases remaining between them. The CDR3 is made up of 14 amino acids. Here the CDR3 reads CASSRLFSTDTQYF. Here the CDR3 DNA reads TGTGCCAGCTCACGACTCTTTTCCACAGATACGCAGTATTTT.

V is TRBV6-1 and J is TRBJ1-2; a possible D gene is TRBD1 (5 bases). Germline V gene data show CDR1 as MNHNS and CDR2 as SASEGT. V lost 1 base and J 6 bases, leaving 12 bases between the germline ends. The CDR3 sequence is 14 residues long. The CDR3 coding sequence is TGTGCCAGCAGTGAAGGGGGGGGACGGGATGGCTACACCTTC. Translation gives CASSEGGGRDGYTF.

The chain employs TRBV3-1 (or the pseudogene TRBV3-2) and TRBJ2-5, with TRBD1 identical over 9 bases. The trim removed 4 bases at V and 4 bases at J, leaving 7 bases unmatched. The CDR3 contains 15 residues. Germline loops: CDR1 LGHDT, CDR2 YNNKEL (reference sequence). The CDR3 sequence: CASSPNRGRGETQYF. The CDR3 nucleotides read TGTGCCAGCAGCCCGAACAGGGGGCGCGGAGAGACCCAGTACTTC.

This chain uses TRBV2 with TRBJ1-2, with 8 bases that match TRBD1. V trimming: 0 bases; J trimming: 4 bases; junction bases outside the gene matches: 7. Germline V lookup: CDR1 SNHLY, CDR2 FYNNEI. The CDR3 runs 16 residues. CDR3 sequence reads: CASSEAPGQGGYGYTF. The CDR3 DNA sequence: TGTGCCAGCAGTGAAGCCCCAGGACAGGGCGGCTATGGCTACACCTTC. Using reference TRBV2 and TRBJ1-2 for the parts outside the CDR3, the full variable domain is EPEVTQTPSHQVTQMGQEVILRCVPISNHLYFYWYRQILGQKVEFLVSFYNNEISEKSEIFDDQFSVERPDGSNFTLKIRSTKLEDSAMYFCASSEAPGQGGYGYTFGSGTRLTVV.

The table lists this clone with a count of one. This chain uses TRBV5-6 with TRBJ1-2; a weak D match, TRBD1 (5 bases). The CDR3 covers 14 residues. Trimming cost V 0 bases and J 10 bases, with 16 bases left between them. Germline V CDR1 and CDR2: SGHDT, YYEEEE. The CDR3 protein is CASSLGVAGSDYTF. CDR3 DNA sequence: TGTGCCAGCAGCTTGGGGGTGGCAGGGTCCGACTACACCTTC.

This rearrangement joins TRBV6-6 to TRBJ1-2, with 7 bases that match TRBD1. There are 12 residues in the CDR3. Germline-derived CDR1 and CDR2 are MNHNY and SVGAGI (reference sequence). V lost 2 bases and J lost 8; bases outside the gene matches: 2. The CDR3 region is CASSYGQDGYTF. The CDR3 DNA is TGTGCCAGCAGTTACGGACAGGACGGCTACACCTTC.

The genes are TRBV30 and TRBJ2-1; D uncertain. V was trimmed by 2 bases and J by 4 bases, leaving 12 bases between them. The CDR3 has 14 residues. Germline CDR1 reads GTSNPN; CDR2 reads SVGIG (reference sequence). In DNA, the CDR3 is TGTGCCTGGAGTCCTCCCTCGAGTTACAATGAGCAGTTCTTC. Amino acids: CAWSPPSSYNEQFF.

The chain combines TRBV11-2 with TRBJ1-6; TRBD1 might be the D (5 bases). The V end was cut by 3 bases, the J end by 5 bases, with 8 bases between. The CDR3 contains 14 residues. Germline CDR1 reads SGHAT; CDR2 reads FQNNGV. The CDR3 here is CASSLTDNNSPLHF. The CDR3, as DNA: TGTGCCAGCAGCTTGACAGACAATAATTCACCCCTCCACTTT.

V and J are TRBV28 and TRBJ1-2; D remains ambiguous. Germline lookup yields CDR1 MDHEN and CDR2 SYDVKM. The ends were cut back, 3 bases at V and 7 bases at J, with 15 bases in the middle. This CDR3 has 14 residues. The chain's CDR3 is CASSFGRTLGGYTF. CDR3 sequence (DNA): TGTGCCAGCAGTTTTGGGCGTACCCTGGGTGGCTACACCTTC.

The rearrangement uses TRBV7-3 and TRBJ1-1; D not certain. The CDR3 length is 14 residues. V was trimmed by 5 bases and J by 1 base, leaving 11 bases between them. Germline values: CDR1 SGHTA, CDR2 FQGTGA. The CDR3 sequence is CASSPSSGNTEAFF. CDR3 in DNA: TGTGCCAGCAGCCCATCTTCGGGGAACACTGAAGCTTTCTTT.

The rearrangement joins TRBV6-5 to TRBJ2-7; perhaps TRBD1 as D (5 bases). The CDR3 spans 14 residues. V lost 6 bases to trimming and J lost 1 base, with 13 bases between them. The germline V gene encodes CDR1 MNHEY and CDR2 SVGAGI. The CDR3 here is CASRNGANSYEQYF. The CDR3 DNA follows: TGTGCCAGCAGAAATGGGGCGAATTCCTACGAGCAGTACTTC.

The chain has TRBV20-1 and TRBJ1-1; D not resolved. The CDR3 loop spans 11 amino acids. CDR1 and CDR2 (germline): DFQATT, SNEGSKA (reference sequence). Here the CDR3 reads CTTVRNTEAFF. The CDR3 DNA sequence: TGCACCACCGTGCGGAACACTGAAGCTTTCTTT.

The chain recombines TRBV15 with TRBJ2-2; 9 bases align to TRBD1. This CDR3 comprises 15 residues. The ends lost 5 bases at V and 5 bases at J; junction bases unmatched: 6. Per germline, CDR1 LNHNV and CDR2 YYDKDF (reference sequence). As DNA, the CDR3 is TGTGCCACCAGCTCAACGGGACAGGGTACCGGGGAGCTGTTTTTT. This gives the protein CATSSTGQGTGELFF.

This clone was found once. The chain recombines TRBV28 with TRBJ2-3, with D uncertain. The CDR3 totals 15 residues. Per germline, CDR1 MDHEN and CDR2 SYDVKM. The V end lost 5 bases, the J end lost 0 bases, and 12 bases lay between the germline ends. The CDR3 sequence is CASSPPPPSTDTQYF. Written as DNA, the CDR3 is TGTGCCAGCAGTCCTCCCCCCCCTAGCACAGATACGCAGTATTTT.